The 13 T cell receptor delta chains presented below share a single source sample, sequenced in a study of gammadelta T cells in human blood. With CATT, TCRdb re-called clones from the RT-PCR reads. This table has 1,500 to 2,000 delta-chain clones, 5% to 8.5% appearing once. Material: non-Vgamma9Vdelta2 gamma-delta T cells from fetal blood. Receptor source: a human fetus.

This clone appeared a few times. A much larger clone differs from this one at a single base, so this may be a read error. Other DNA sequences from this sample encode an identical CDR3 as well. The V gene is TRDV1, the J gene TRDJ2, with TRDD3 identical over 10 bases. Per the germline V gene, CDR1 is TSWWSYY and CDR2 is QGS. This CDR3 region has 15 residues. CDR3 sequence reads: CALGELLGDTAQLFF. The CDR3 nucleotides read TGTGCACTTGGGGAACTACTGGGGGATACAGCACAACTCTTCTTT.

On this clone itself: With a far larger clone one base away, a read error is the likely cause. The chain uses TRDV3 and TRDJ1; D remains unclear. There are 12 residues in the CDR3. Trimming removed 2 bases at V and 0 bases at J, with 7 bases between. Germline V gene sequence: CDR1 TVYSNPD, CDR2 GDNSRS (reference sequence). The CDR3 reads CAFGRYTDKLIF. As DNA, the CDR3 is TGTGCCTTTGGGAGATACACCGATAAACTCATCTTT.

This clone is large within its sample. The J gene is TRDJ3, the V gene TRDV1; 8 bases fit TRDD3. The CDR3 sequence is 15 residues long. Germline CDR1 TSWWSYY, CDR2 QGS. The V segment lost 9 bases and the J segment 8 bases; nucleotides outside the gene matches: 9. The CDR3 is CALGGIRYNTRQMFF. The CDR3 DNA sequence: TGTGCTCTAGGCGGGATACGCTATAACACCCGACAGATGTTTTTC.

The chain has TRDV3 and TRDJ1; 12 bases map to TRDD3. Matching the DNA to germline supplied the J gene, which TCRdb does not give. Germline CDR1 is TVYSNPD and CDR2 is GDNSRS (reference sequence). CDR3 length: 20 residues. Unmatched junction bases numbered 19, after V lost 2 bases and J lost 0 bases. The CDR3 region is CAFLRPTDLLGDTDTDKLIF. For the CDR3, the DNA is TGTGCCTTTTTAAGGCCTACCGACTTACTGGGGGATACCGACACCGATAAACTCATCTTT.

The V and J genes are TRDV3 and TRDJ2; TRDD3 matches at 9 bases. The CDR3 totals 14 residues. The V gene end was trimmed by 5 bases and the J gene end by 4 bases; junction bases not matched to a gene: 8. The germline V gene has CDR1 TVYSNPD and CDR2 GDNSRS (reference sequence). The CDR3: CAARLGEPTAQLFF. The CDR3 DNA reads as TGTGCCGCGAGACTGGGGGAGCCGACAGCACAACTCTTCTTT.

This clone was detected a few times. A much larger clone differs from this one at a single base, so this may be a read error. V and J are TRDV2 and TRDJ3; TRDD3 matches at 9 bases. The CDR3 totals 17 residues. CDR1 GEAIGNYY and CDR2 EKD come from the germline V gene. V lost 0 bases, J lost 5 bases, and 4 bases stayed unmatched. CDR3 in DNA: TGTGCCTGTGACACCGCTGGGGGATTTCGGGACACCCGACAGATGTTTTTC. This encodes CACDTAGGFRDTRQMFF.

This clone is labeled as medium-sized (0.01 to 0.1%). This chain joins TRAV29/DV5 and TRDJ3; TRDD3 matches 12 bases. Germline V gene sequence: CDR1 NSMFDY, CDR2 ISSIKDK. V was pared by 0 bases and J by 0 bases, with 22 bases of the junction left unmatched. This CDR3 spans 25 amino acids. The CDR3 bases are TGTGCAGCAAGCGTCTTTCCGTACTGGGGGATACAACCTAACAAAAGCTCCTGGGACACCCGACAGATGTTTTTC. It yields the protein CAASVFPYWGIQPNKSSWDTRQMFF.

A word on this clone: A far bigger clonotype differs at one base, so this is likely a read error. Distinct nucleotide sequences in the sample also encode this CDR3. V and J are TRDV1 and TRDJ1, with TRDD3 matching over 9 bases. The J segment lost 0 bases and the V segment lost 5 bases, leaving 7 bases of the junction unmatched. In germline, CDR1 is TSWWSYY, CDR2 QGS. CDR3 length: 16 residues. In nucleotides, the CDR3 is TGTGCTCTTGGGTTTGGGGGATATGCGTACACCGATAAACTCATCTTT. Residues: CALGFGGYAYTDKLIF.

This clone turned up a few times. The same CDR3 can be traced to other DNA sequences in this sample. V and J are TRDV3 and TRDJ1; 8 positions match TRDD3. Per germline, CDR1 TVYSNPD and CDR2 GDNSRS (reference sequence). The CDR3 sequence is 12 residues long. V gave up 5 bases and J gave up 0 bases; unmatched junction bases: 2. Written as DNA, the CDR3 is TGTGCCGTACTGGGGGACACCGATAAACTCATCTTT. This codes for CAVLGDTDKLIF.

As concerns this clone: This may be a read error, as it is one base from a much larger clone. The V call is TRAV38-2/DV8, the J call TRDJ1; 11 nucleotides agree with TRDD3. TCRdb gives no J gene; it was assigned here by matching the DNA to germline. J gave up 1 base and V 2 bases, and 13 bases lay outside the gene matches. Germline values: CDR1 TSESDYY, CDR2 QEAYKQQN. This CDR3 comprises 19 residues. The CDR3 DNA reads as TGTGCTTATAGGAGACTTCCCGTACTGGGGGATAGAGGCACCGATAAACTCATCTTT. Its translation: CAYRRLPVLGDRGTDKLIF.

Note on this clone: A far larger clone is a single base away, which makes a read error likely. This chain joins TRDV3 and TRDJ3, with TRDD3 matching over 11 bases. This CDR3 is 15 amino acids long. Looked up from germline, CDR1 is TVYSNPD and CDR2 is GDNSRS (reference sequence). This CDR3 reads CAFTGGYWDPRQMFF. For the CDR3, the DNA is TGTGCCTTTACTGGGGGATACTGGGACCCCCGACAGATGTTTTTC.

Within the sample, this clone is medium-sized. The chain is built from TRDV2 and TRDJ1; 10 positions match TRDD3. After removal of 2 bases from V and 3 bases from J, the junction contained 2 bases not matched to a gene. Germline V gene lookup returns CDR1 GEAIGNYY and CDR2 EKD. CDR3 size: 14 residues. The CDR3 protein is CACDRGIRADKLIF. The CDR3, as DNA: TGTGCCTGTGACAGGGGGATACGCGCCGATAAACTCATCTTT.

Within the sample, this clone is medium-sized (0.01 to 0.1%). The V and J genes are TRDV1 and TRDJ1; D is unresolved. The CDR3 runs to 12 residues. V lost 0 bases and J 1 base, leaving 0 bases between the germline ends. Germline loops: CDR1 TSWWSYY, CDR2 QGS. CDR3 loop: CALGELTDKLIF. In DNA, the CDR3 is TGTGCTCTTGGGGAACTCACCGATAAACTCATCTTT.